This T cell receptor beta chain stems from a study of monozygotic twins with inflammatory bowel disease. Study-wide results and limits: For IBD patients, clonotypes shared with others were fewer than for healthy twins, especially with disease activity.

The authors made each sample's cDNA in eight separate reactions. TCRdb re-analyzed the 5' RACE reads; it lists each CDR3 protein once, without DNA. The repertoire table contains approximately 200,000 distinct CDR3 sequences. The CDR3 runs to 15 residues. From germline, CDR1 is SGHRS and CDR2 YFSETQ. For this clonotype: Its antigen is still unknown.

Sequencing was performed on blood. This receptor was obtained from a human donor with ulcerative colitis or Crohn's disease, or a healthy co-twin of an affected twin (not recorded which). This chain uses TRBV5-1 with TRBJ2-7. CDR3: CASSLVGDVSYEQYF. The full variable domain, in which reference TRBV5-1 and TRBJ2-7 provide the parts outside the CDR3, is KAGVTQTPRYLIKTRGQQVTLSCSPISGHRSVSWYQQTPGQGLQFLFEYFSETQRNKGNFPGRFSGRQFSNSRSEMNVSTLELGDSALYLCASSLVGDVSYEQYFGPGTRLTVT.